The 20 T cell receptor beta chains below were found in one sample sequenced in a study of beta chain features in type 1 diabetes. Every isolated RNA sample was fully reverse transcribed, so sequencing captured expressed TCRB transcripts. Data came from immunoSEQ multiplex PCR; TCRdb stores just in-frame clones and leaves some out. The profile shows a few hundred thousand clones, over 8.5% of them singletons. Material: naive CD4+ T cells from blood. The source of these receptors is a young woman in good health.

This clone was seen more than once but under ten times. The rearrangement links TRBV29-1 to TRBJ1-2, with 7 nucleotides matching TRBD1. Unmatched junction bases numbered 2, after V lost 7 bases and J lost 0 bases. Germline CDR1 reads SQVTM; CDR2 reads ANQGSEA. This CDR3 has 12 amino acids. CDR3 nucleotides: TGCAGCGACAGGGGTACTAACTATGGCTACACCTTC. Translating gives CSDRGTNYGYTF.

The chain carries TRBV9 and TRBJ1-2; 9 nucleotides align to TRBD1. This CDR3 has 14 residues. Germline lookup yields CDR1 SGDLS and CDR2 YYNGEE. V was clipped by 4 bases and J by 5 bases; unmatched bases: 6. The CDR3 DNA is TGTGCCAGCAGCTTACAGGGGGCGGGGTATGGCTACACCTTC. This gives the protein CASSLQGAGYGYTF. Variable domain in full (rest from reference TRBV9 and TRBJ1-2): DSGVTQTPKHLITATGQRVTLRCSPRSGDLSVYWYQQSLDQGLQFLIQYYNGEERAKGNILERFSAQQFPDLHSELNLSSLELGDSALYFCASSLQGAGYGYTFGSGTRLTVV.

The V call is TRBV5-1, the J call TRBJ2-2; 10 nucleotides match TRBD2. The V gene end was trimmed by 0 bases and the J gene end by 3 bases; junction bases not matched to a gene: 2. There are 16 residues in the CDR3. Germline CDR1 SGHRS, CDR2 YFSETQ. The CDR3 protein is CASSLGTSGYTGELFF. CDR3 DNA: TGCGCCAGCAGCTTGGGGACTAGCGGTTACACCGGGGAGCTGTTTTTT.

This sequence joins TRBV7-6 and TRBJ2-2; TRBD2 aligns across 8 bases. The germline CDR1 and CDR2 sequences are SGHVS and FNYEAQ. The CDR3 has 16 residues. V shed 5 bases, J shed 0 bases, and the junction held 5 bases outside the gene matches. CDR3 protein: CASSRGGGANTGELFF. CDR3 sequence (DNA): TGTGCCAGCAGCCGGGGGGGCGGAGCGAACACCGGGGAGCTGTTTTTT.

V usage is TRBV9 and J usage is TRBJ1-1, with a weak D call TRBD1 (6 bases). V lost 3 bases to trimming and J lost 1 base, with 10 bases between them. The CDR3 loop spans 14 amino acids. From germline, CDR1 is SGDLS and CDR2 YYNGEE. Written as DNA, the CDR3 is TGTGCCAGCAGCGGGGGACATCCGAACACTGAAGCTTTCTTT. Its protein product is CASSGGHPNTEAFF.

The CDR3: CASSQEFSGEMNTEAFF. CDR3 DNA: TGCGCCAGCAGCCAAGAGTTTAGCGGGGAAATGAACACTGAAGCTTTCTTT. The chain is built from TRBV4-1 and TRBJ1-1; D not certain. Between the trimmed V and J ends, which lost 0 bases and 0 bases, there was a span of 14 bases. CDR1 MGHRA and CDR2 YSYEKL come from the germline V gene. This CDR3 comprises 17 residues.

This clone was picked up many times. The chain joins TRBV30 to TRBJ2-3; 8 positions agree with TRBD1. Germline V gives CDR1 GTSNPN, CDR2 SVGIG (reference sequence). The trim removed 3 bases at V and 4 bases at J, leaving 3 bases unmatched. The CDR3 covers 13 residues. In nucleotides, the CDR3 is TGTGCCTGGAGCACAGGGGGGCCAGATACGCAGTATTTT. Translating it yields CAWSTGGPDTQYF.

In its sample, this clone was seen a few times. The chain uses TRBV7-2 and TRBJ2-1; 9 nucleotides agree with TRBD2. V was pared by 1 base and J by 3 bases, with 4 bases of the junction left unmatched. Germline CDR1 reads SGHTA; CDR2 reads FQGNSA. The CDR3 consists of 16 residues. The CDR3 DNA follows: TGTGCCAGCAGCTTAGGGGGAGCGGGGGGCTACAATGAGCAGTTCTTC. It yields the protein CASSLGGAGGYNEQFF.

The CDR3 coding sequence is TGTGCCAGCAGTCGGGGTAGTGGAGGAGTATTGAATACGCAGTATTTT. This sequence encodes CASSRGSGGVLNTQYF. This rearrangement joins TRBV6-4 to TRBJ2-3; a possible D gene is TRBD2 (5 bases). The germline gives CDR1 MRHNA, CDR2 SNTAGT. The CDR3 loop spans 16 amino acids. Between the trimmed V and J ends, which lost 5 bases and 7 bases, there was a span of 22 bases.

This clone was counted only a few times. The chain couples TRBV19 to TRBJ2-3; 9 bases align to TRBD1. V shed 5 bases, J shed 0 bases, and the junction held 9 bases outside the gene matches. The CDR3 totals 17 residues. CDR1 is LNHDA, CDR2 SQIVND, per germline (reference sequence). CDR3 nucleotide sequence: TGTGCCAGTAGTGGACAGGGGAGTCACATTAGCACAGATACGCAGTATTTT. Protein sequence: CASSGQGSHISTDTQYF.

V usage is TRBV30 and J usage is TRBJ2-3; 12 nucleotides agree with TRBD2. Germline V gene data show CDR1 as GTSNPN and CDR2 as SVGIG (reference sequence). CDR3 size: 16 residues. Losses at the gene ends were 5 bases for V and 2 bases for J; bases not matched to a gene: 8. Here the CDR3 reads CAWGGLAGSDTDTQYF. The CDR3 DNA reads as TGTGCCTGGGGAGGACTAGCGGGATCGGACACAGATACGCAGTATTTT.

CDR3 protein: CAWWGQRNYGYTF. The DNA of the CDR3 is TGTGCCTGGTGGGGACAGCGAAACTATGGCTACACCTTC. V gene TRBV30 combines with J gene TRBJ1-2; 7 bases map to TRBD1. The CDR3 sequence is 13 residues long. From germline, CDR1 is GTSNPN and CDR2 SVGIG (reference sequence). With V trimmed by 5 bases and J by 2 bases, 5 bases remained unmatched.

This clone was found a few times. The chain has TRBV30 and TRBJ2-7; no definite D call. V was shortened by 2 bases and J by 7 bases, with 9 bases between the two germline ends. CDR3 length equals 11 residues. Per the germline V gene, CDR1 is GTSNPN and CDR2 is SVGIG (reference sequence). The CDR3 DNA sequence: TGTGCCTGGAGTTTACTCGGGGAGCAGTACTTC. Amino acid sequence: CAWSLLGEQYF.

V gene TRBV6-5 combines with J gene TRBJ2-1; weak D call: TRBD2 (5 bases). V gave up 6 bases and J gave up 3 bases, with 15 bases separating them. Germline V gives CDR1 MNHEY, CDR2 SVGAGI. CDR3 length equals 15 residues. CDR3 in DNA: TGTGCCAGCAGCCAGCGGTCCGATAACTACAATGAGCAGTTCTTC. As protein: CASSQRSDNYNEQFF.

This sequence joins TRBV5-4 and TRBJ2-7; the D gene is possibly TRBD1 (6 bases). Germline CDR1 and CDR2: SGHNT and YYREEE (reference sequence). The CDR3 contains 14 residues. V shed 9 bases and J shed 2 bases, with 18 bases lying between them. CDR3 coding DNA: TGTGCCACCTCCACAGGGATCACCCCCTACGAGCAGTACTTC. It translates to CATSTGITPYEQYF. The variable domain in full, with the rest retrieved from reference TRBV5-4 and TRBJ2-7, is ETGVTQSPTHLIKTRGQQVTLRCSSQSGHNTVSWYQQALGQGPQFIFQYYREEENGRGNFPPRFSGLQFPNYSSELNVNALELDDSALYLCATSTGITPYEQYFGPGTRLTVT.

This clone appeared a few times. This chain uses TRBV25-1 with TRBJ2-6, with D maybe TRBD2 (6 bases). From germline, CDR1 is MGHDK and CDR2 SYGVNS. This CDR3 spans 16 amino acids. Trimming removed 5 bases from V and 5 bases from J, with 16 bases in between. The CDR3 DNA is TGTGCCAGCAGTTCCGCGGGGCAGAGCTGGGCCAACGTCCTGACTTTC. Translation gives CASSSAGQSWANVLTF.

J is TRBJ1-2 and V is TRBV13; 8 bases match TRBD1. The length of the CDR3 is 15 residues. The V segment lost 1 base and the J segment 6 bases; nucleotides outside the gene matches: 7. From germline, CDR1 is PRHDT and CDR2 FYEKMQ (reference sequence). The CDR3 DNA reads as TGTGCCAGCAGCTTAGCGTCCAGGGGGCATCATGGCTACACCTTC. Protein sequence: CASSLASRGHHGYTF.

The chain couples TRBV10-2 to TRBJ1-5; D call uncertain. The CDR3 length is 14 residues. Trimming took 0 bases from V and 1 from J, leaving 4 bases between them. Germline V lookup: CDR1 WSHSY, CDR2 SAAADI. The CDR3 nucleotides are TGCGCCAGCAGTGAGTCGGCAAGCAATCAGCCCCAGCATTTT. Amino acids: CASSESASNQPQHF.

The V call is TRBV18, the J call TRBJ1-5, with TRBD1 identical over 8 bases. The J segment lost 0 bases and the V segment lost 3 bases, leaving 4 bases of the junction unmatched. This CDR3 contains 16 residues. Germline loops: CDR1 KGHSH, CDR2 LQKENI. CDR3 in amino acids: CASSPVGQASNQPQHF. In DNA form, the CDR3 reads TGTGCCAGCTCACCGGTGGGACAGGCTAGCAATCAGCCCCAGCATTTT.

Note on this clone: The junction departs from germline at one end; a sequencing error may be responsible. The chain combines TRBV6-1 with TRBJ2-2, with TRBD1 matching 8 bases. This CDR3 has 18 residues. Germline CDR1 reads MNHNS; CDR2 reads SASEGT. CDR3: CASCEGQGARVGTGELFF. Here the CDR3 DNA reads TGTGCCAGCTGTGAAGGGCAGGGGGCGCGGGTAGGCACCGGGGAGCTGTTTTTT.